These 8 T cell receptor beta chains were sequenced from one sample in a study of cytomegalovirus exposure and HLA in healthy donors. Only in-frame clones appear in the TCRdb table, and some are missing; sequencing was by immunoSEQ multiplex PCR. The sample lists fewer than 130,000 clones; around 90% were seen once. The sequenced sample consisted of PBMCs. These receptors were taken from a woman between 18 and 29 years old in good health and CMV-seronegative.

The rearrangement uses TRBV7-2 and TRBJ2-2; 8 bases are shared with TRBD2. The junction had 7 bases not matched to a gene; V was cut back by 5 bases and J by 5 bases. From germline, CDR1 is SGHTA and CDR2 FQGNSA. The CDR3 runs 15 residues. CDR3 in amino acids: CASSPGRARTGELFF. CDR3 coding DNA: TGTGCCAGCAGCCCCGGGAGGGCCCGGACCGGGGAGCTGTTTTTT.

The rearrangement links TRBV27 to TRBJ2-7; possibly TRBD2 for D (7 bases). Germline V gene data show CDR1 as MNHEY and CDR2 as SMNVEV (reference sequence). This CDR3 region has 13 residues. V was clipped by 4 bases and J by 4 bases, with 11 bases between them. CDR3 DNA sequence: TGTGCCAGCAGTTGGAGGGGGGGGTACGAGCAGTACTTC. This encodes CASSWRGGYEQYF.

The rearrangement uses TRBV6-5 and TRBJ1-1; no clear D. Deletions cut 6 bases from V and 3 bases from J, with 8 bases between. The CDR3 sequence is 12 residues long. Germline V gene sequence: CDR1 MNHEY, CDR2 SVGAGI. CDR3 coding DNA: TGTGCCAGCAGAACTCAGGACACTGAAGCTTTCTTT. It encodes CASRTQDTEAFF.

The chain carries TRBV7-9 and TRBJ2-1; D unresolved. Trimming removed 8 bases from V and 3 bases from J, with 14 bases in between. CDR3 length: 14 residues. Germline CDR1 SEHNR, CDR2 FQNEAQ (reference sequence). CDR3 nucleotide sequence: TGTGCCAGCGGCGGTACGAGGAGCTACAATGAGCAGTTCTTC. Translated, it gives CASGGTRSYNEQFF.

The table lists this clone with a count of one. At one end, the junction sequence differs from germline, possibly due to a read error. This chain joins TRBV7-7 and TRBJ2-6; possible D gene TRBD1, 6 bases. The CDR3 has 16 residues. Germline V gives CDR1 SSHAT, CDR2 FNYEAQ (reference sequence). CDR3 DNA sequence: TGTGCTAGCAGCTTAGGCCAGGGGACTGGGGCCAACGTCCTGACTTTC. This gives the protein CASSLGQGTGANVLTF.

Here the CDR3 reads CSVPGQGGLTEAFF. In DNA form, the CDR3 reads TGCAGCGTACCGGGACAGGGAGGGTTGACTGAAGCTTTCTTT. The rearrangement uses TRBV29-1 and TRBJ1-1, with TRBD1 identical over 9 bases. The germline V gene encodes CDR1 SQVTM and CDR2 ANQGSEA. After removal of 6 bases from V and 5 bases from J, the junction contained 10 bases not matched to a gene. The CDR3 is 14 residues long.

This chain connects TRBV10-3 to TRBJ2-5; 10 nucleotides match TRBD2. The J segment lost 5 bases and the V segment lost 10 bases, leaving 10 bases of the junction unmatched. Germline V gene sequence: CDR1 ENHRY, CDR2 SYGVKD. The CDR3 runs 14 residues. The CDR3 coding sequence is TGTGCCACCCGGACTAGCGGAACCGCGGAGACCCAGTACTTC. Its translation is CATRTSGTAETQYF.

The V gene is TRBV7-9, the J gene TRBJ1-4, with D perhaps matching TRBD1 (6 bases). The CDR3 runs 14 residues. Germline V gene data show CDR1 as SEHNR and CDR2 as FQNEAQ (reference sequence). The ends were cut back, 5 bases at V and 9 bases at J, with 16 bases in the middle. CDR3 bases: TGTGCCAGCAGCCGGACAGTCTTTGGAAAAAAACTGTTTTTT. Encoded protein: CASSRTVFGKKLFF.